Each of the 10 T cell receptor beta chains below was sequenced from the same sample in a study of Graves' ophthalmopathy and Graves' hyperthyroidism. The study amplified TCR beta CDR3 regions using RNA transcripts. HTBI primers were used in a first-round RT-PCR, which preceded a second-round multiplex PCR. In TCRdb, the multiplex PCR reads were re-called with MiXCR into one record per CDR3 protein. The data hold 200,000 to 250,000 distinct CDR3 sequences, with less than 55% observed a single time. The sequencing input was peripheral blood. These receptor sequences come from an adult man with Graves' ophthalmopathy.

About this clonotype: The junction differs from germline at one of its ends, possibly a read error. This sequence joins TRBV10-3 and TRBJ2-7; D is possibly TRBD1 or TRBD2 (6 bases each). The germline V gene has CDR1 ENHRY and CDR2 SYGVKD. The CDR3 has 14 residues. The CDR3 reads CASSEGGAGDWQYF. For the CDR3, the DNA is TGTGCCAGCAGTGAAGGGGGAGCGGGCGATTGGCAGTACTTC.

This clonotype has only a few counts. The rearrangement joins TRBV5-8 to TRBJ2-7, with 11 nucleotides matching TRBD2. The CDR3 is 17 residues long. The germline V gene encodes CDR1 SGHTS and CDR2 YDEGEE. V lost 2 bases to trimming and J lost 3 bases; unmatched junction nucleotides: 10. The CDR3 reads CASSLLLAGVSGYEQYF. For the CDR3, the DNA is TGTGCCAGCAGCTTATTACTAGCGGGAGTGTCGGGCTACGAGCAGTACTTC.

The chain carries TRBV25-1 and TRBJ2-7; the match to TRBD1 covers 7 bases. CDR1 and CDR2 (germline): MGHDK, SYGVNS. V lost 2 bases, J lost 4 bases, and 2 bases stayed unmatched. The CDR3 length is 13 residues. The CDR3 protein is CASSEPGGYEQYF. The CDR3 nucleotides read TGTGCCAGCAGTGAACCAGGGGGTTACGAGCAGTACTTC.

The V gene is TRBV6-5, the J gene TRBJ2-7; D is ambiguous. The V and J ends lost 6 bases and 0 bases respectively, with 12 bases between them. Germline V gives CDR1 MNHEY, CDR2 SVGAGI. CDR3 size: 14 residues. The DNA of the CDR3 is TGTGCCAGCAGGCAGGTCCAGGACTCCTACGAGCAGTACTTC. Protein product: CASRQVQDSYEQYF.

This clonotype came up a few times. V and J are TRBV2 and TRBJ1-4; unclear D gene. Per the germline V gene, CDR1 is SNHLY and CDR2 is FYNNEI. Trimming removed 5 bases at V and 7 bases at J, with 14 bases between. The CDR3 spans 14 residues. CDR3 region: CASSPLGSGEKLFF. The DNA of the CDR3 is TGTGCCAGCAGTCCTCTCGGGAGCGGTGAAAAACTGTTTTTT.

Points on this clonotype: At one boundary the junction diverges from the germline segment, which might be a read error. The chain recombines TRBV2 with TRBJ2-5, with 8 bases aligning to TRBD2. CDR1 SNHLY and CDR2 FYNNEI come from the germline V gene. The CDR3 totals 14 residues. The CDR3 loop reads CASNGGAFQEAQYF. CDR3 DNA: TGTGCCAGCAACGGGGGGGCTTTCCAAGAGGCCCAGTACTTC.

The genes are TRBV15 and TRBJ2-2; D is unresolved. V was cut by 0 bases and J by 6 bases, with 5 bases left in between. CDR3 length equals 13 residues. The V gene's germline CDR1 is LNHNV and CDR2 YYDKDF (reference sequence). CDR3 sequence: CATSRERAGELFF. In DNA, the CDR3 is TGTGCCACCAGCAGAGAGAGAGCCGGGGAGCTGTTTTTT.

Only a few counts were recorded for this clonotype. This chain connects TRBV7-7 to TRBJ1-6; D remains unclear. Germline lookup yields CDR1 SSHAT and CDR2 FNYEAQ (reference sequence). This CDR3 region has 13 residues. CDR3: CASASSINSPLHF. In DNA form, the CDR3 reads TGTGCTAGCGCATCCAGCATTAATTCACCCCTCCACTTT.

This clonotype has only a few counts. This chain uses TRBV9 with TRBJ1-2; D not resolved. Trimming took off 6 bases at V and 2 bases at J, with 8 bases between the two ends. Germline V lookup: CDR1 SGDLS, CDR2 YYNGEE. CDR3 length: 12 amino acids. CDR3 sequence reads: CASTDNNYGYTF. Written as DNA, the CDR3 is TGTGCCAGCACCGACAACAACTATGGCTACACCTTC.

DNA of the CDR3: TGTGCCAGCACCCCCGGACAGGCCCCCAATTCACCCCTCCACTTT. Amino acids: CASTPGQAPNSPLHF. The chain combines TRBV7-9 with TRBJ1-6; the match to TRBD1 covers 7 bases. With 7 bases clipped from V and 7 bases from J, the junction kept 10 bases outside the gene matches. This CDR3 comprises 15 residues. CDR1 SEHNR and CDR2 FQNEAQ come from the germline V gene (reference sequence).